Listed below are T cell receptor beta chains from one sample, sequenced in a study of cytomegalovirus exposure and HLA in healthy donors. Sequencing was performed with immunoSEQ multiplex PCR; in TCRdb, only in-frame clones are kept and a portion is missing. The sample has about 200,000 clones, approximately 70% seen once; the top ten hold approximately 2.5%. The sequencing input was PBMCs. These receptors originate from a man between 40 and 49 years old in good health and CMV-seropositive. The CDR3 runs from the conserved cysteine through the conserved F or W. The order of the fields is V gene, J gene, D gene, clone size, CDR3 DNA, CDR3 protein. The D gene is left open where the match is weak. The size of a clone is reported for some rows only, either as once, few or many, or as a class for expanded clones.

v_gene: TRBV9; j_gene: TRBJ2-3; d_gene: -; abundance: -; CDR3nt: TGTGCCAGCAGCGCTATTGGGACACCACCACGGGAAGATACGCAGTATTTT; CDR3aa: CASSAIGTPPREDTQYF
v_gene: TRBV27; j_gene: TRBJ1-4; d_gene: -; abundance: -; CDR3nt: TGTGCCAGCAGTCCTAGGGGGGGGGAAAAACTGTTTTTT; CDR3aa: CASSPRGGEKLFF
v_gene: TRBV6-5; j_gene: TRBJ2-7; d_gene: -; abundance: -; CDR3nt: TGTGCCAGCACCGCGGGGCGGGGAGAGCAGTACTTC; CDR3aa: CASTAGRGEQYF
v_gene: TRBV4-3; j_gene: TRBJ1-5; d_gene: -; abundance: -; CDR3nt: TGCGCCAGCAGCCAACAACAAGACAATCAGCCCCAGCATTTT; CDR3aa: CASSQQQDNQPQHF
v_gene: TRBV18; j_gene: TRBJ1-5; d_gene: TRBD1; abundance: -; CDR3nt: TGTGCCAGCTCACCCGAGACAGGGAGCAATCAGCCCCAGCATTTT; CDR3aa: CASSPETGSNQPQHF
v_gene: TRBV4-3; j_gene: TRBJ2-3; d_gene: -; abundance: -; CDR3nt: TGCGCCAGCAGCCAAGATCTATACCCAGATACGCAGTATTTT; CDR3aa: CASSQDLYPDTQYF
v_gene: TRBV18; j_gene: TRBJ1-2; d_gene: -; abundance: few; CDR3nt: TGTGCCAGCTCACCAGATGGGCAGGGGAGCGGCTACACCTTC; CDR3aa: CASSPDGQGSGYTF
v_gene: TRBV11-2; j_gene: TRBJ2-1; d_gene: TRBD1; abundance: -; CDR3nt: TGTGCCAGCAGCCGTCGTAGGACAGGAGATTACAATGAGCAGTTCTTC; CDR3aa: CASSRRRTGDYNEQFF
v_gene: TRBV28; j_gene: TRBJ2-5; d_gene: TRBD2; abundance: -; CDR3nt: TGTGCCAGCACCTCTCCGGGAGGGTTGGGGGAGACCCAGTACTTC; CDR3aa: CASTSPGGLGETQYF
v_gene: TRBV6-5; j_gene: TRBJ1-1; d_gene: -; abundance: -; CDR3nt: TGTGCCAGCACCTCCTTTACTGAAGCTTTCTTT; CDR3aa: CASTSFTEAFF
v_gene: TRBV28; j_gene: TRBJ1-2; d_gene: TRBD1; abundance: -; CDR3nt: TGTGCCAGCAGTTCCTCAGGGGGGTGGTTTGGCTACACCTTC; CDR3aa: CASSSSGGWFGYTF
v_gene: TRBV10-2; j_gene: TRBJ2-2; d_gene: TRBD2; abundance: -; CDR3nt: TGCGCCAGCAGTGAGTCAGCGGGGGCGAACACCGGGGAGCTGTTTTTT; CDR3aa: CASSESAGANTGELFF
v_gene: TRBV28; j_gene: TRBJ2-7; d_gene: -; abundance: once; CDR3nt: TGTGCCAGCAGGCCGCCGGGTCCAGATAACATCGAGCAGTACTTC; CDR3aa: CASRPPGPDNIEQYF
v_gene: TRBV4-2; j_gene: TRBJ1-4; d_gene: TRBD1; abundance: -; CDR3nt: TGTGCCAGCAGCCAAACCACCGGGACAGGGGGCGTAGGAACTAATGAAAAACTGTTTTTT; CDR3aa: CASSQTTGTGGVGTNEKLFF
v_gene: TRBV11-2; j_gene: TRBJ2-3; d_gene: TRBD1; abundance: -; CDR3nt: TGTGCCAGCAGCTTAACACAGGGGAAGTACACAGATACGCAGTATTTT; CDR3aa: CASSLTQGKYTDTQYF
v_gene: TRBV5-1; j_gene: TRBJ2-2; d_gene: TRBD2; abundance: -; CDR3nt: TGCGCCAGCAGCTGGCGGACTAGCGGCGCCGGGGAGCTGTTTTTT; CDR3aa: CASSWRTSGAGELFF